The source of this T cell receptor beta chain is a study of tumor and adjacent non-tumor tissue in lung cancer. Study-wide points: TCR diversity was significantly greater in tumor than normal lung tissue. Tumor TCR diversity, when higher, was linked to shorter survival. Tumor repertoires had a smaller top 100 clone share than normal lung.

CDR1 is DFQATT and CDR2 is SNEGSKA in the germline V gene (reference sequence). Trimming removed 0 bases at V and 0 bases at J, with 12 bases between. The CDR3 runs 16 residues. Turning to this clonotype: What it binds is unknown.

Three rounds of nested PCR, following a modified ARM-PCR protocol, produced the TCRbeta library. TCRdb re-called the multiplex PCR reads through MiXCR, storing one row per CDR3 protein. The sample includes some 95,000 distinct CDR3 sequences, around three quarters of them seen just once. This sample's RNA came from whole unsorted tissue. Distant lung tissue was collected more than 3 cm away from the tumor edge. Between August and November 2014, newly diagnosed, chemotherapy-naive lung cancer patients underwent thoracic surgery in China. The sequence came from a man aged 60 to 75 with small cell lung cancer. Sequenced sample: distant non-tumor lung tissue. V is TRBV20-1 and J is TRBJ1-5; maybe TRBD1 (5 bases). The CDR3 reads CSARDPTGPSNQPQHF. CDR3 bases: TGCAGTGCTAGAGATCCAACGGGGCCTAGCAATCAGCCCCAGCATTTT.